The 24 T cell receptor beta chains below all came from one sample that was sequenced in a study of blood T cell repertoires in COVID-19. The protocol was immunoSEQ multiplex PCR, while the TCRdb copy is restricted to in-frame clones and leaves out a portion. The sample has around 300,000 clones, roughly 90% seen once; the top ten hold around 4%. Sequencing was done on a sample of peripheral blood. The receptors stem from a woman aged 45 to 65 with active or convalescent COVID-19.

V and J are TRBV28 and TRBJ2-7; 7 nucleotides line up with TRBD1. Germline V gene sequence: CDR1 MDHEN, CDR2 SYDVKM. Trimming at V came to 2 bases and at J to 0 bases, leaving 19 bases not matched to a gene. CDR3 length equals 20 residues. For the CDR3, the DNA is TGTGCCAGCAGTTTAATTGGCTCACGGAAGAGACAGGGCTCCTCCTACGAGCAGTACTTC. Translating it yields CASSLIGSRKRQGSSYEQYF.

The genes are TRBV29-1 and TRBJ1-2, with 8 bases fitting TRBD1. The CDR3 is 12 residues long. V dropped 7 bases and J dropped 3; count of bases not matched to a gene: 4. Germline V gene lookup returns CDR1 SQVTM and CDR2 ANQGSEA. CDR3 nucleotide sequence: TGCAGCGGGCAACAGGGGGACTATGGCTACACCTTC. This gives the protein CSGQQGDYGYTF.

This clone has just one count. The CDR3 nucleotides read TGTGCCAGCGGACGTAACACAGGGGTTTACGAGCAGTACTTC. Its translation is CASGRNTGVYEQYF. The genes are TRBV28 and TRBJ2-7, with 7 bases identical to TRBD1. The trim removed 8 bases at V and 4 bases at J, leaving 11 bases unmatched. The V gene's germline CDR1 is MDHEN and CDR2 SYDVKM. This CDR3 comprises 14 residues.

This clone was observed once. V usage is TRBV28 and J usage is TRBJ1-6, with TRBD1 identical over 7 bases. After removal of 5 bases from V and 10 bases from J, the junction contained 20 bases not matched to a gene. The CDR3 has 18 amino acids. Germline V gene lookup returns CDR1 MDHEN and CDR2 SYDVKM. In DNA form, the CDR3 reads TGTGCCAGCAGTCAGATTGGGTGGGGACAGCCCCAGGGCTCACCCCTCCACTTT. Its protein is CASSQIGWGQPQGSPLHF.

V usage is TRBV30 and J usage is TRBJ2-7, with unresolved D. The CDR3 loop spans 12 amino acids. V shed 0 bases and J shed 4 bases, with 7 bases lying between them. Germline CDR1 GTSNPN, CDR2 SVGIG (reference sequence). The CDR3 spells CAWSVPPYEQYF. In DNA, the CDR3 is TGTGCCTGGAGTGTCCCCCCGTACGAGCAGTACTTC.

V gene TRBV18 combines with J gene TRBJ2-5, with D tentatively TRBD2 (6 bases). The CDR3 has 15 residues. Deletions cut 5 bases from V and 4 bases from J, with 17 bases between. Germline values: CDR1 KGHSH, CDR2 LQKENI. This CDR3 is CASSKTNGGGETQYF. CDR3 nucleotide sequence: TGTGCCAGCTCAAAGACGAACGGGGGAGGAGAGACCCAGTACTTC.

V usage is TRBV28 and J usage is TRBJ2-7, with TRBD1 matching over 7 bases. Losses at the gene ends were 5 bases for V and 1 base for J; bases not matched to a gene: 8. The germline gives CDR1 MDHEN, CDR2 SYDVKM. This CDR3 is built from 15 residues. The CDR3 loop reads CASSPTWDSSYEQYF. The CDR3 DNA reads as TGTGCCAGCAGTCCCACATGGGACAGTTCCTACGAGCAGTACTTC.

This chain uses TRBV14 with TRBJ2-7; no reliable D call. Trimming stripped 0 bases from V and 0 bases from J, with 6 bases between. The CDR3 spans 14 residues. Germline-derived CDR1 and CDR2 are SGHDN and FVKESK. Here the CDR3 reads CASSQEASSYEQYF. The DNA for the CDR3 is TGTGCCAGCAGCCAAGAGGCTAGCTCCTACGAGCAGTACTTC.

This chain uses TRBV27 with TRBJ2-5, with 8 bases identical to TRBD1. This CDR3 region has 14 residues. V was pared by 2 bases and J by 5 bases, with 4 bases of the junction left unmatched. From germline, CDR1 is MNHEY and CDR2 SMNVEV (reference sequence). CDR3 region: CASSLQGASETQYF. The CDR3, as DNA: TGTGCCAGCAGTTTACAGGGGGCGTCGGAGACCCAGTACTTC.

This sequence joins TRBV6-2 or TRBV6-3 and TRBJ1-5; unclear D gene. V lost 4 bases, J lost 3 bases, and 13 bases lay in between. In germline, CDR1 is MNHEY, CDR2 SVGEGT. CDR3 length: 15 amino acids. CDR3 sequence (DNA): TGTGCCAGCAGTTCCAATCGCGGGCTCAATCAGCCCCAGCATTTT. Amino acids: CASSSNRGLNQPQHF.

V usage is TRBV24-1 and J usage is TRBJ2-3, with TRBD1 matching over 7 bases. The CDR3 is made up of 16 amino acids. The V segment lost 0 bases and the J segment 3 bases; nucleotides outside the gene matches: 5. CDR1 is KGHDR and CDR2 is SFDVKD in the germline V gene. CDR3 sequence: CATSDLRQGETDTQYF. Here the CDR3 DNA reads TGTGCCACCAGTGATTTGCGGCAGGGGGAAACAGATACGCAGTATTTT.

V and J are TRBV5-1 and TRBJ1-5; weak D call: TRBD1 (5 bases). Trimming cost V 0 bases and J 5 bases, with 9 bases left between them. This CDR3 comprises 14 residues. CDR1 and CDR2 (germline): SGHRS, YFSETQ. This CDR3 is CASSLGGVDQPQHF. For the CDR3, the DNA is TGCGCCAGCAGCTTGGGGGGCGTCGATCAGCCCCAGCATTTT.

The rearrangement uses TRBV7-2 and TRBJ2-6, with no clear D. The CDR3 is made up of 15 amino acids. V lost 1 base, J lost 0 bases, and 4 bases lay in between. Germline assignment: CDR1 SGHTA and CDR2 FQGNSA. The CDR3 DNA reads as TGTGCCAGCAGCTTAGGACTCTCTGGGGCCAACGTCCTGACTTTC. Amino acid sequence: CASSLGLSGANVLTF.

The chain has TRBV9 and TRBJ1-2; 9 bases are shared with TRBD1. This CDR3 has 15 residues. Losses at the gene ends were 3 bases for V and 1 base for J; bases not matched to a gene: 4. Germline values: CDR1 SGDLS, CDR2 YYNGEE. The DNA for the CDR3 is TGTGCCAGCAGCGGCTGGACAGGGGATAACTATGGCTACACCTTC. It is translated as CASSGWTGDNYGYTF. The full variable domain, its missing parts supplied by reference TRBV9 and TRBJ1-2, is DSGVTQTPKHLITATGQRVTLRCSPRSGDLSVYWYQQSLDQGLQFLIQYYNGEERAKGNILERFSAQQFPDLHSELNLSSLELGDSALYFCASSGWTGDNYGYTFGSGTRLTVV.

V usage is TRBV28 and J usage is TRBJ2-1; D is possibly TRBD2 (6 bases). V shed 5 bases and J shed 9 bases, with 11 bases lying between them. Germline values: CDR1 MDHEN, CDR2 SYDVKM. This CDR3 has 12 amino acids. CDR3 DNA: TGTGCCAGCAGTGTAACGACTAGTGAGCAGTTCTTC. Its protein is CASSVTTSEQFF.

DNA of the CDR3: TGTGCCAGCAGCTCACACAGGGGGTCGGATACGCAGTATTTT. Amino acids: CASSSHRGSDTQYF. The chain links TRBV11-3 to TRBJ2-3; TRBD1 agrees at 8 bases. The CDR3 has 14 residues. The ends lost 4 bases at V and 6 bases at J; junction bases unmatched: 6. Germline V gene sequence: CDR1 SGHNT, CDR2 YENEEA.

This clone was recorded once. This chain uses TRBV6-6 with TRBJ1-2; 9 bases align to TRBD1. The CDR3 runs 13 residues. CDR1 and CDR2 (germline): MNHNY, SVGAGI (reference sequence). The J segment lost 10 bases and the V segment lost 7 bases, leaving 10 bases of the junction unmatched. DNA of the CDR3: TGTGCCAGCAACTGGGGACAGGGAGGTTCCTACACCTTC. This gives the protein CASNWGQGGSYTF.

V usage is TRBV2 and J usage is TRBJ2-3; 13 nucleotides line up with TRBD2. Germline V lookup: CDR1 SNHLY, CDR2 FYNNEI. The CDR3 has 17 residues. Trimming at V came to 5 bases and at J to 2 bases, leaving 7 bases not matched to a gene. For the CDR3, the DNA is TGTGCCAGCAGTCTAGCCGGGACTAGCGGGAACACAGATACGCAGTATTTT. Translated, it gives CASSLAGTSGNTDTQYF.

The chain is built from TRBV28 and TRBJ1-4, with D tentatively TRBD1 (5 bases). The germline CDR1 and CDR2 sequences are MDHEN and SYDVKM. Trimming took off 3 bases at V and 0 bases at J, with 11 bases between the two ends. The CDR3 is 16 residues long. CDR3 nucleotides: TGTGCCAGCAGTTTCTATGGGGGGGCAACTAATGAAAAACTGTTTTTT. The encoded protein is CASSFYGGATNEKLFF.

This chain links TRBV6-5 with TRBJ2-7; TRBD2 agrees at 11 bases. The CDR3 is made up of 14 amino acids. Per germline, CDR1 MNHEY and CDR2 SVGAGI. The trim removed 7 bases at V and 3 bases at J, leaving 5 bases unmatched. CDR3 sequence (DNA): TGTGCCAGCACCGGGACTAGCGGAGTCTACGAGCAGTACTTC. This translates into CASTGTSGVYEQYF.

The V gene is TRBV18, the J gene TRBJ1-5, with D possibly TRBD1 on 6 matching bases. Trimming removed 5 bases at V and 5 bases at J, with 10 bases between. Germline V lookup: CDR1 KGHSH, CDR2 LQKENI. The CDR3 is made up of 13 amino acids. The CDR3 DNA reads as TGTGCCAGCTCAAGGGACACTCATCAGCCCCAGCATTTT. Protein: CASSRDTHQPQHF.

The CDR3 region is CASMRDRGYEQYF. For the CDR3, the DNA is TGTGCCAGCATGAGGGACAGAGGTTACGAGCAGTACTTC. The chain carries TRBV2 and TRBJ2-7; 7 bases agree with TRBD1. Germline CDR1 SNHLY, CDR2 FYNNEI. The CDR3 length is 13 residues. V lost 7 bases to trimming and J lost 4 bases; unmatched junction nucleotides: 7. Full variable domain (rest looked up from reference TRBV2 and TRBJ2-7): EPEVTQTPSHQVTQMGQEVILRCVPISNHLYFYWYRQILGQKVEFLVSFYNNEISEKSEIFDDQFSVERPDGSNFTLKIRSTKLEDSAMYFCASMRDRGYEQYFGPGTRLTVT.

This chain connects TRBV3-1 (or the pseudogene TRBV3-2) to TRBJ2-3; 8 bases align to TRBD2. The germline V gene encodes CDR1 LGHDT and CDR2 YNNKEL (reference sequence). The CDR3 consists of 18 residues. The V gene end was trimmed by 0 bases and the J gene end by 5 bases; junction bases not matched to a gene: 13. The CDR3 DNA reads TGTGCCAGCAGCCAAGATTGGGATGCGGGGGGATTCAAAGATACGCAGTATTTT. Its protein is CASSQDWDAGGFKDTQYF.

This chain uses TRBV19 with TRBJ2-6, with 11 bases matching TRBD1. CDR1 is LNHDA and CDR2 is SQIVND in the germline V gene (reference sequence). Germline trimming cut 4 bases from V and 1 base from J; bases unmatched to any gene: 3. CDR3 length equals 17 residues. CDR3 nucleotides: TGTGCCAGTAGTACCCGGGACAGGGGGTCTGGGGCCAACGTCCTGACTTTC. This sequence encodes CASSTRDRGSGANVLTF.